The rows below give T cell receptor beta chains drawn from one sample of a study of neurological immune-mediated disorders. Using its own MiXCR run on the 5' RACE reads, TCRdb lists one record per CDR3 protein. The sample records tens of thousands of distinct CDR3 sequences, about 12% being singletons. Sequencing was carried out using PBMCs. These receptors were taken from a woman aged 60-75 years with HTLV-1-associated myelopathy (HAM/TSP). Each CDR3 is given with its conserved first and last residue. Fields, in order: D gene, clone size, J gene, V gene, CDR3 DNA, CDR3 protein. The D gene is left open where the match is weak. The size of a clone is reported for some rows only, either as once, few or many, or as a class for expanded clones.

TRBD1 many TRBJ2-2 TRBV20-1 TGCAGTGCTCTTTCGGACAGGGGGTATACCGGGGAGCTGTTTTTT CSALSDRGYTGELFF
TRBD1 many TRBJ1-1 TRBV7-2 TGTGCCAGCAGCTTAGTTTGGACAGGGGAGACTGAAGCTTTCTTT CASSLVWTGETEAFF
- many TRBJ2-1 TRBV12-5 TGTGCTAGTGGTTTGGGCCTTACTAGCAGGTCCTACAATGAGCAGTTCTTC CASGLGLTSRSYNEQFF
TRBD1 many TRBJ2-3 TRBV5-1 TGCGCCAGCAGGGCCGGGACAGGGGGCCAGGCGGATACGCAGTATTTT CASRAGTGGQADTQYF
TRBD1 many TRBJ1-2 TRBV20-1 TGCAGTGCTAGAGGGTTAAGGGGGCCGGAACAGGAGGGCTACACCTTC CSARGLRGPEQEGYTF
TRBD2 many TRBJ2-2 TRBV2 TGTGCCAGCAGTGATCGGGTAGCGGGAGGGCCCACCGGGGAGCTGTTTTTT CASSDRVAGGPTGELFF
TRBD2 - TRBJ2-1 TRBV7-3 TGTGCCAGCAGCTTTTTTGCCAGCGGGGTGGGGAATGAGCAGTTCTTC CASSFFASGVGNEQFF
- many TRBJ2-3 TRBV12-3/TRBV12-4 TGTGCCAGCAGTTTGATCCGGCCCTCAGGCGCAGATACGCAGTATTTT CASSLIRPSGADTQYF
- many TRBJ1-4 TRBV12-3/TRBV12-4 TGTGCCAGCAGTTTAGCGGGTTTCAGGAATGAAAAACTGTTTTTT CASSLAGFRNEKLFF
TRBD1 - TRBJ2-5 TRBV5-1 TGCGCCAGCAGCGAGGGGACAGTACAAGAGACCCAGTACTTC CASSEGTVQETQYF
- many TRBJ1-2 TRBV3-1 TGTGCCAGCAGCCAAGATGGGGGCAGCTATGGCTACACCTTC CASSQDGGSYGYTF
- few TRBJ2-7 TRBV20-1 TGCAGTGCTAGTCCCGCGGGACGGGTTACCTACGAGCAGTACTTC CSASPAGRVTYEQYF
TRBD1 many TRBJ2-2 TRBV5-1 TGCGCCAGCAGCGGCAGACAGGGGACCCGACTAAACACCGGGGAGCTGTTTTTT CASSGRQGTRLNTGELFF
TRBD2 many TRBJ2-3 TRBV2 TGTGCCAGCAGGGGTACTAGCGGTAGGACAGATACGCAGTATTTT CASRGTSGRTDTQYF
- many TRBJ1-1 TRBV6-5 TGTGCCAGCAGTGCATCGAAAACAGGCGAAGCTTTCTTT CASSASKTGEAFF
- once TRBJ1-1 TRBV3-1 TGTGCCAGCAGCCGATGTCGCACTGAAGCTTTCTTT CASSRCRTEAFF
- many TRBJ2-1 TRBV29-1 TGCAGCGTTGATACAGACAGGCGCGATGAGCAGTTCTTC CSVDTDRRDEQFF
TRBD2 many TRBJ2-1 TRBV20-1 TGCAGTGCCCCGCGACTAGCGGGACCTCCCTACAATGAGCAGTTCTTC CSAPRLAGPPYNEQFF